The clone carrying this T cell receptor (beta chain) has more than one count but fewer than ten. The antigen remains unidentified. One entry per CDR3 protein, called by TCRdb with MiXCR from the reads. The sample has about 350,000 distinct CDR3 sequences; about 35% are singletons. Germline V gene data show CDR1 as SGHTA and CDR2 as FQGTGA. V lost 5 bases and J 5 bases, leaving 15 bases between the germline ends. This CDR3 region has 14 residues. The sample originates from a study of T cell repertoires in cytomegalovirus infection. In the study overall: Both CMV infection and a matching HLA type were indicated by public TCR beta signatures. General study findings and limits: Predominance within the ex vivo response was attributable to HLA-C-restricted CMV-specific TCR beta clonotypes.

V gene TRBV7-3 combines with J gene TRBJ2-5, with a possible D match to TRBD1 (7 bases). This sequence originates from a human donor in good health (CMV status not recorded). Some clones in this sample may be carry-over from other donors' samples. The starting material was cultured PBMCs, obtained from culture after CMV antigen stimulation. CDR3 nucleotide sequence: TGTGCCAGCAGCACCCAGGGGGGTACGGAGACCCAGTACTTC. This gives the protein CASSTQGGTETQYF.